The clone carrying this TCR beta chain was counted only a few times. These data belong to a study of early T cells in non-severe SARS-CoV-2 infection. Unique molecular identifier tags were affixed to discrete cDNA molecules. From the 5' RACE reads, TCRdb called clonotypes with MiXCR, one entry per CDR3 protein. The sample records roughly 100,000 distinct CDR3 sequences, about 15% being singletons. The V end was cut by 1 base, the J end by 7 bases, with 11 bases between. CDR3 length: 14 residues. The germline V gene encodes CDR1 LNHNV and CDR2 YYDKDF (reference sequence). Sequencing input: whole blood. This clonotype was obtained from an adult who was a healthcare worker with PCR-confirmed SARS-CoV-2 infection or an uninfected control (not recorded which). The chain joins TRBV15 to TRBJ2-4, with D perhaps TRBD1 (6 bases). The CDR3 loop is CATSRVGQGNIQYF. The CDR3 region has the DNA TGTGCCACCAGCAGAGTGGGGCAGGGGAACATTCAGTACTTC. Using reference TRBV15 and TRBJ2-4 for the parts outside the CDR3, the full variable domain is DAMVIQNPRYQVTQFGKPVTLSCSQTLNHNVMYWYQQKSSQAPKLLFHYYDKDFNNEADTPDNFQSRRPNTSFCFLDIRSPGLGDTAMYLCATSRVGQGNIQYFGAGTRLSVL.